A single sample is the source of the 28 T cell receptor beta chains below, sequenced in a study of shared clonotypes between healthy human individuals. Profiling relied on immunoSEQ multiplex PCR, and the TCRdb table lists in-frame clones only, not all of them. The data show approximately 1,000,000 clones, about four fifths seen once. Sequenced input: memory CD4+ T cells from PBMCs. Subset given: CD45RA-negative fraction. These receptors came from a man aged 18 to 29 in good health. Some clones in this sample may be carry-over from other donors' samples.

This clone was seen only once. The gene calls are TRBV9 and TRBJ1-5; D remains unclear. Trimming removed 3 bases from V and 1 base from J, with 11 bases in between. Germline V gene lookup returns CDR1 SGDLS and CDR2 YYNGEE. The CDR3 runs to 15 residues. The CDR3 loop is CASSARSDSNQPQHF. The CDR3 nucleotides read TGTGCCAGCAGCGCCCGCAGTGACAGCAATCAGCCCCAGCATTTT.

CDR3: CASVRRDNQETQYF. CDR3 bases: TGTGCCAGTGTCAGAAGGGACAACCAAGAGACCCAGTACTTC. This chain joins TRBV2 and TRBJ2-5, with a possible D match to TRBD1 (6 bases). This CDR3 comprises 14 residues. Germline CDR1 is SNHLY and CDR2 is FYNNEI. V was clipped by 9 bases and J by 0 bases, with 14 bases between them.

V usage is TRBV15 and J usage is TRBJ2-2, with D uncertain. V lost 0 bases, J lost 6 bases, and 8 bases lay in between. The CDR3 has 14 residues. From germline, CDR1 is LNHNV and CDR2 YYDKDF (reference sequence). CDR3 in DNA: TGTGCCACCAGCAGAGATCGGCAGGCCGGGGAGCTGTTTTTT. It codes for CATSRDRQAGELFF. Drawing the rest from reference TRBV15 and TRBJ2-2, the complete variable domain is DAMVIQNPRYQVTQFGKPVTLSCSQTLNHNVMYWYQQKSSQAPKLLFHYYDKDFNNEADTPDNFQSRRPNTSFCFLDIRSPGLGDTAMYLCATSRDRQAGELFFGEGSRLTVL.

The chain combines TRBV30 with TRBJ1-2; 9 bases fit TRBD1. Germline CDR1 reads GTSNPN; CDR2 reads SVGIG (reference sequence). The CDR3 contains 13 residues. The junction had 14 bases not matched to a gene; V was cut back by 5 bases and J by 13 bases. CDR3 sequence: CAWAPGQGTGPTF. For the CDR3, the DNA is TGTGCCTGGGCCCCCGGACAGGGGACCGGTCCCACCTTC. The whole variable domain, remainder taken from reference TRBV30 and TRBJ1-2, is SQTIHQWPATLVQPVGSPLSLECTVEGTSNPNLYWYRQAAGRGLQLLFYSVGIGQISSEVPQNLSASRPQDRQFILSSKKLLLSDSGFYLCAWAPGQGTGPTFGSGTRLTVV.

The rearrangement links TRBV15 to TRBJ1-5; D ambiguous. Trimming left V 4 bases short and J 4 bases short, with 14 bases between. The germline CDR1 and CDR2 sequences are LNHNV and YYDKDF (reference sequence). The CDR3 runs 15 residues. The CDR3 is CATSKSTGMNQPQHF. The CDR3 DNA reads TGTGCCACCAGCAAAAGCACCGGGATGAATCAGCCCCAGCATTTT.

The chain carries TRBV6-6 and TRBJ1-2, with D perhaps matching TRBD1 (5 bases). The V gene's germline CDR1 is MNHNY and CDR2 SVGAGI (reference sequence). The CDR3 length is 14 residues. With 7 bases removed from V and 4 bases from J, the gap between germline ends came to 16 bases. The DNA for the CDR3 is TGTGCCAGCAATCCCGGTCACCAGGGCTATGGCTACACCTTC. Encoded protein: CASNPGHQGYGYTF.

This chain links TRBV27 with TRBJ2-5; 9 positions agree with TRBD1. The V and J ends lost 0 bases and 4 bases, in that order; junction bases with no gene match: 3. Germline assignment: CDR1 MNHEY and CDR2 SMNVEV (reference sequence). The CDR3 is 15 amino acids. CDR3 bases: TGTGCCAGCAGTTTATCATACAGGGGGCGAGAGACCCAGTACTTC. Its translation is CASSLSYRGRETQYF.

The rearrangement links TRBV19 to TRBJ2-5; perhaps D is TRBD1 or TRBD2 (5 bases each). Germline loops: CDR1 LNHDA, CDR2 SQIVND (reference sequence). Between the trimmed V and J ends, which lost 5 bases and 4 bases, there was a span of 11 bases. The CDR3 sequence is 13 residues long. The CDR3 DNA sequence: TGTGCCAGTAGTTTCGGGACGGGAGAGACCCAGTACTTC. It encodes CASSFGTGETQYF.

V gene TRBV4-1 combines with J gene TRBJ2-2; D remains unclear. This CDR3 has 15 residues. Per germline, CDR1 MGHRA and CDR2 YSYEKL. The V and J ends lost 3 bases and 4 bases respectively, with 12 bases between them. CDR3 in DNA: TGCGCCAGCAGCCATCAAGGGCAGGCCACCGGGGAGCTGTTTTTT. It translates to CASSHQGQATGELFF.

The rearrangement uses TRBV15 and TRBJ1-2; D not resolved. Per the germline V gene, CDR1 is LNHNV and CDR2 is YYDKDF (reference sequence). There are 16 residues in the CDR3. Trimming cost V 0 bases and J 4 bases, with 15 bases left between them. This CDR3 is CATSRDFNLAAYGYTF. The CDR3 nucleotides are TGTGCCACCAGCAGAGATTTTAACCTGGCAGCCTATGGCTACACCTTC. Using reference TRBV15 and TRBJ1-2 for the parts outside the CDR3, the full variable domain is DAMVIQNPRYQVTQFGKPVTLSCSQTLNHNVMYWYQQKSSQAPKLLFHYYDKDFNNEADTPDNFQSRRPNTSFCFLDIRSPGLGDTAMYLCATSRDFNLAAYGYTFGSGTRLTVV.

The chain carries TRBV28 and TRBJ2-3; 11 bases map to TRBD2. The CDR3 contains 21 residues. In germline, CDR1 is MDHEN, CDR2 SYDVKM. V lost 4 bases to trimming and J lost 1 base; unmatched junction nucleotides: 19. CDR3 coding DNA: TGTGCCAGCAGTTCGGAGGGGACTAGCGGAGCAGTTGAGGTCGGCACAGATACGCAGTATTTT. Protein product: CASSSEGTSGAVEVGTDTQYF.

The CDR3 spells CASSQGQGRTAGANVLTF. The CDR3 nucleotides are TGTGCCAGCAGCCAAGGACAGGGAAGGACTGCTGGGGCCAACGTCCTGACTTTC. The V gene is TRBV7-3, the J gene TRBJ2-6, with 8 positions matching TRBD1. This CDR3 has 18 amino acids. The junction had 11 bases not matched to a gene; V was cut back by 5 bases and J by 2 bases. Germline V gene lookup returns CDR1 SGHTA and CDR2 FQGTGA.

DNA for the CDR3: TGTGCCAGTAGTATAGGGGAGCGGACGGGGACCCAGTACTTC. It yields the protein CASSIGERTGTQYF. This sequence joins TRBV19 and TRBJ2-5; TRBD2 is a possible D gene (5 bases). Germline loops: CDR1 LNHDA, CDR2 SQIVND (reference sequence). There are 14 residues in the CDR3. The V end was cut by 1 base, the J end by 7 bases, with 13 bases between.

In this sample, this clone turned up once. The CDR3 nucleotides read TGTGCCAGCAGTGAGGGACAGCCGGGCACTGAAGCTTTCTTT. Encoded protein: CASSEGQPGTEAFF. The chain joins TRBV2 to TRBJ1-1, with 7 bases identical to TRBD1. The V segment lost 3 bases and the J segment 4 bases; nucleotides outside the gene matches: 5. Germline V gene lookup returns CDR1 SNHLY and CDR2 FYNNEI. This CDR3 is built from 14 residues.

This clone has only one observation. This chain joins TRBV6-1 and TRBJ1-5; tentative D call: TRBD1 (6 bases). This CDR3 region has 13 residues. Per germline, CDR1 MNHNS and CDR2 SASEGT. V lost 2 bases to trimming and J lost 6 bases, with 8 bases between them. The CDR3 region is CASSEIRGQPQHF. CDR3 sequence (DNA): TGTGCCAGCAGTGAAATCAGGGGTCAGCCCCAGCATTTT.

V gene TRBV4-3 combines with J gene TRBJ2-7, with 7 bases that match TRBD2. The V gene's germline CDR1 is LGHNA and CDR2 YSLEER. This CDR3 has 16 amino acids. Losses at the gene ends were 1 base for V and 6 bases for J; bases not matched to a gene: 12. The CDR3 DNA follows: TGCGCCAGCAGCCAAGTAGTTGGGAGGGGACTTGGCGAGCAGTACTTC. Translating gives CASSQVVGRGLGEQYF.

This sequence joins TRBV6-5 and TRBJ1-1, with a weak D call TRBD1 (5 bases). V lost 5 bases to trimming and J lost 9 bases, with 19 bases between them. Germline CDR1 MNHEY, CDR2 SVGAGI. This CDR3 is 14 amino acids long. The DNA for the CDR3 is TGTGCCAGCAGTCCGACGCGGGGGGGAGCCCAAGCTTTCTTT. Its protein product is CASSPTRGGAQAFF.

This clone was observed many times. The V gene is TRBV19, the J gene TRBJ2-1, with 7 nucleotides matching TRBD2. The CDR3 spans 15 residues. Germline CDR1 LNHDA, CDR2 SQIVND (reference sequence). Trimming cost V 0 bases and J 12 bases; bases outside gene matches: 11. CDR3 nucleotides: TGTGCCAGTAGTATAGATAGGGCCCAGCGGGAAGGGCAGTTCTTC. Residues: CASSIDRAQREGQFF.

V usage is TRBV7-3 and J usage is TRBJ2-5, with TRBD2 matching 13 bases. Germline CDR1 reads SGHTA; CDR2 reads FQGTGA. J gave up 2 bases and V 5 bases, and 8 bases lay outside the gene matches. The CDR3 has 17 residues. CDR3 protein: CASSTGLAGWGQETQYF. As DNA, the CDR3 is TGTGCCAGCAGCACGGGACTAGCGGGATGGGGGCAAGAGACCCAGTACTTC.

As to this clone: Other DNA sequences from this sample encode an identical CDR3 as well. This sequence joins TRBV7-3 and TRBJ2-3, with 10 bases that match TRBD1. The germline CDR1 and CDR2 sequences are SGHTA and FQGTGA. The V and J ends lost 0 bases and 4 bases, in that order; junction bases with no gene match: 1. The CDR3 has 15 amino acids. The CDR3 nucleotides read TGTGCCAGCAGCTTAACGGGACAGGGGTCAGATACGCAGTATTTT. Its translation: CASSLTGQGSDTQYF.

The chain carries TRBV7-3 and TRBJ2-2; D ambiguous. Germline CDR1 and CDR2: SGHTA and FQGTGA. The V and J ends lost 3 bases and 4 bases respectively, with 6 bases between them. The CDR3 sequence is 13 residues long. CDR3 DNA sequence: TGTGCCAGCAGCTTTGGGTCCACCGGGGAGCTGTTTTTT. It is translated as CASSFGSTGELFF. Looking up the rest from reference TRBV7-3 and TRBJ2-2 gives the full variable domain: GAGVSQTPSNKVTEKGKYVELRCDPISGHTALYWYRQSLGQGPEFLIYFQGTGAADDSGLPNDRFFAVRPEGSVSTLKIQRTERGDSAVYLCASSFGSTGELFFGEGSRLTVL.

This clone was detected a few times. The CDR3 sequence is CASSVDWTQETQYF. Here the CDR3 DNA reads TGTGCCAGCAGCGTAGACTGGACCCAAGAGACCCAGTACTTC. The V gene is TRBV9, the J gene TRBJ2-5, with D unclear. The germline V and J ends were trimmed by 0 bases and 1 base, with 7 bases remaining between them. CDR3 length: 14 residues. Germline V lookup: CDR1 SGDLS, CDR2 YYNGEE.

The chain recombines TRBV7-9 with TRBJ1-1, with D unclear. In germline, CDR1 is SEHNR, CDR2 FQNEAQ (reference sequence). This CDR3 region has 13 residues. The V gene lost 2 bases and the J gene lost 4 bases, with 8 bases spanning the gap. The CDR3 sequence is CASSLRRATEAFF. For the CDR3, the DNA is TGTGCCAGCAGCTTACGGAGGGCCACTGAAGCTTTCTTT.

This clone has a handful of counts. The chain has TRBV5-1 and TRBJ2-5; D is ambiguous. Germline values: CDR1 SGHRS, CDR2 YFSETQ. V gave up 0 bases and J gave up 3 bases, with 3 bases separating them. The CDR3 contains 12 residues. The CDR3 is CASSLVEETQYF. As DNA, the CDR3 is TGCGCCAGCAGCTTGGTTGAAGAGACCCAGTACTTC.

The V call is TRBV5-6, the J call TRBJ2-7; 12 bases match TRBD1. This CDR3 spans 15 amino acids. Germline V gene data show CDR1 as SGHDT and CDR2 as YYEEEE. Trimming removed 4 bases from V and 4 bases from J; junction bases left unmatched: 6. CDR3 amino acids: CASSPGTGGRYEQYF. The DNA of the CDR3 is TGTGCCAGCAGCCCCGGGACAGGGGGCAGGTACGAGCAGTACTTC.

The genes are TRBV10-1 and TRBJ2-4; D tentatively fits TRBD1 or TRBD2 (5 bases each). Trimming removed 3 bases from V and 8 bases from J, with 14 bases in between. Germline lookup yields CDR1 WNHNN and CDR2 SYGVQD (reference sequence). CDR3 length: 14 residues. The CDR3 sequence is CASSDRGQADIQYF. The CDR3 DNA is TGCGCCAGCAGTGACCGGGGCCAGGCGGACATTCAGTACTTC.

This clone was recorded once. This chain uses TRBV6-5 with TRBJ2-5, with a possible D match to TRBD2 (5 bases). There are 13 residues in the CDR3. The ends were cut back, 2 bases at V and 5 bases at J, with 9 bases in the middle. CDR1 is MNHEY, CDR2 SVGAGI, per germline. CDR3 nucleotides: TGTGCCAGCAGTTACGGCCAGCGGGAGACCCAGTACTTC. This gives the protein CASSYGQRETQYF.

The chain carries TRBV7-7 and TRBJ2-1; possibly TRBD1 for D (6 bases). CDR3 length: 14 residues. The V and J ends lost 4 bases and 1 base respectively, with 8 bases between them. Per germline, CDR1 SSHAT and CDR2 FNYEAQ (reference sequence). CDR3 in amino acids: CASSSDSSYNEQFF. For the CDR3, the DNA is TGTGCCAGCAGCTCGGACAGTTCCTACAATGAGCAGTTCTTC.